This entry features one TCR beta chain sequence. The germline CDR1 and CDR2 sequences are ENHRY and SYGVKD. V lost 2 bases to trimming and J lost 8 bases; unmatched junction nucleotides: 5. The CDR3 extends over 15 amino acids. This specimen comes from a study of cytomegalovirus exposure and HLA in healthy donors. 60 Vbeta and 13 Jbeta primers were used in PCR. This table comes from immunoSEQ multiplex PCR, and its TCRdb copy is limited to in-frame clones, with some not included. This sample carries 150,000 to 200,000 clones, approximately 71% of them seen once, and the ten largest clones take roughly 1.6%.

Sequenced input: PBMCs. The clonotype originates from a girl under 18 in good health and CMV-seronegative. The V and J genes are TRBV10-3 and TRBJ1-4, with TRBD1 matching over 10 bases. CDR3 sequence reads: CAISESGQGGEKLFF. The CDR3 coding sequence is TGTGCCATCAGTGAGAGTGGACAGGGGGGAGAAAAACTGTTTTTT.